This entry lists 21 T cell receptor beta chains sequenced from one sample in a study of OX40 agonist ivuxolimab in advanced cancers. Library creation used the immunoSEQ multiplex PCR assay. TCRdb took over this immuneACCESS table, retaining in-frame rearrangements with V and J assigned. Such tables are incomplete; in checked studies, under half of the missing clones stem from an unresolved V gene, and the remainder is unexplained. For this sample the table gives over 80,000 clones, of which approximately 90% were detected only once. Around 0.35% of the sample is taken by the ten largest. Material: CD4+ or CD8+ T cells sorted from blood, obtained in a trial of the OX40 agonist ivuxolimab. The receptor set was obtained from an adult with an advanced solid tumor such as melanoma, head and neck, liver or kidney cancer.

The chain joins TRBV6-4 to TRBJ2-3; D is unclear. CDR3 length equals 13 residues. With 5 bases removed from V and 5 bases from J, the gap between germline ends came to 11 bases. Germline V gene data show CDR1 as MRHNA and CDR2 as SNTAGT. CDR3 protein: CASSHRKGDTQYF. CDR3 coding DNA: TGTGCCAGCAGTCACCGGAAGGGAGATACGCAGTATTTT.

V gene TRBV11-1 combines with J gene TRBJ2-7; D not resolved. This CDR3 region has 19 residues. Trimming took 5 bases from V and 2 from J, leaving 28 bases between them. Germline V gene data show CDR1 as SGHAT and CDR2 as FQDESV (reference sequence). DNA of the CDR3: TGTGCCAGCAGCAAATCTTATGCGCCCAGCAGCGCCCTCCCCTACGAGCAGTACTTC. Residues: CASSKSYAPSSALPYEQYF.

V usage is TRBV7-9 and J usage is TRBJ1-1; the D is unclear. V dropped 5 bases and J dropped 5 bases, with 18 bases sitting between them. The CDR3 runs 15 residues. Germline assignment: CDR1 SEHNR and CDR2 FQNEAQ (reference sequence). CDR3 in amino acids: CASSRGMNKVTEAFF. CDR3 DNA sequence: TGTGCCAGCAGCCGCGGTATGAACAAGGTAACTGAAGCTTTCTTT.

The rearrangement uses TRBV7-2 and TRBJ2-7; 9 nucleotides match TRBD2. Germline V lookup: CDR1 SGHTA, CDR2 FQGNSA. J was trimmed by 0 bases and V by 5 bases; bases with no gene match: 5. The CDR3 has 15 amino acids. For the CDR3, the DNA is TGTGCCAGCAGCCCTTCTAGCGGGACCTCCTACGAGCAGTACTTC. Its protein is CASSPSSGTSYEQYF.

This chain joins TRBV6-5 and TRBJ2-1; 11 nucleotides line up with TRBD2. There are 16 residues in the CDR3. Germline CDR1 reads MNHEY; CDR2 reads SVGAGI. V gave up 0 bases and J gave up 9 bases; unmatched junction bases: 7. CDR3 amino acids: CASSYSLAGGRGEQFF. The CDR3 DNA is TGTGCCAGCAGTTACTCGTTAGCGGGAGGGAGGGGTGAGCAGTTCTTC.

The chain recombines TRBV5-4 with TRBJ2-7; 8 bases agree with TRBD2. V was pared by 5 bases and J by 3 bases, with 7 bases of the junction left unmatched. CDR1 is SGHNT and CDR2 is YYREEE in the germline V gene (reference sequence). The CDR3 runs 14 residues. The CDR3 loop is CASSTSGSGYEQYF. The CDR3 DNA reads as TGTGCCAGCAGTACGAGCGGGAGTGGCTACGAGCAGTACTTC.

The chain combines TRBV6-6 with TRBJ2-5, with 7 nucleotides matching TRBD1. The end of the DNA fits TRBJ2-7 better, so the J call may be wrong. From germline, CDR1 is MNHNY and CDR2 SVGAGI (reference sequence). CDR3 length: 12 amino acids. CDR3 protein: CASSLGQYEQYF. CDR3 coding DNA: TGTGCCAGCAGTTTGGGACAGTACGAGCAGTACTTC.

The V gene is TRBV19, the J gene TRBJ2-2; D remains ambiguous. Trimming left V 6 bases short and J 4 bases short, with 12 bases between. This CDR3 comprises 14 residues. Germline V gene data show CDR1 as LNHDA and CDR2 as SQIVND (reference sequence). In DNA, the CDR3 is TGTGCCAGTAGCGCTTACTCAGTCACCGGGGAGCTGTTTTTT. Residues: CASSAYSVTGELFF. Combining the CDR3 with reference TRBV19 and TRBJ2-2 gives the whole variable domain DGGITQSPKYLFRKEGQNVTLSCEQNLNHDAMYWYRQDPGQGLRLIYYSQIVNDFQKGDIAEGYSVSREKKESFPLTVTSAQKNPTAFYLCASSAYSVTGELFFGEGSRLTVL.

This chain uses TRBV5-1 with TRBJ2-3; D might be TRBD1 (6 bases). Deletions cut 4 bases from V and 0 bases from J, with 9 bases between. CDR1 is SGHRS and CDR2 is YFSETQ in the germline V gene. The length of the CDR3 is 14 residues. CDR3: CASSPGTSTDTQYF. CDR3 nucleotide sequence: TGCGCCAGCAGCCCCGGGACAAGCACAGATACGCAGTATTTT.

This rearrangement joins TRBV5-1 to TRBJ1-5; 9 bases agree with TRBD1. Germline CDR1 and CDR2: SGHRS and YFSETQ. The V and J ends lost 4 bases and 5 bases, in that order; junction bases with no gene match: 4. There are 14 residues in the CDR3. CDR3 protein: CASSPDRGDQPQHF. DNA of the CDR3: TGCGCCAGCAGCCCGGACAGGGGAGATCAGCCCCAGCATTTT.

The CDR3 DNA reads TGTGCCAGCAGCTTGTTCGAGGATACGCAGTATTTT. Translated, it gives CASSLFEDTQYF. The chain links TRBV7-9 to TRBJ2-3; D gene ambiguous. V was cut by 3 bases and J by 6 bases, with 7 bases left in between. There are 12 residues in the CDR3. Germline V gene lookup returns CDR1 SEHNR and CDR2 FQNEAQ (reference sequence).

The chain uses TRBV6-6 and TRBJ2-7, with TRBD1 matching 9 bases. In germline, CDR1 is MNHNY, CDR2 SVGAGI (reference sequence). The CDR3 sequence is 15 residues long. V lost 7 bases and J lost 3; bases outside the gene matches: 10. The CDR3 is CASNRPGQGNYEQYF. For the CDR3, the DNA is TGTGCCAGCAACCGTCCGGGACAGGGAAACTACGAGCAGTACTTC.

V and J are TRBV15 and TRBJ2-5, with D possibly being TRBD2 (6 bases). Germline CDR1 and CDR2: LNHNV and YYDKDF (reference sequence). Trimming took 1 base from V and 4 from J, leaving 16 bases between them. This CDR3 is 16 amino acids long. Written as DNA, the CDR3 is TGTGCCACCAGCAGAGGTCCTTCCGGGAGTGGAGAGACCCAGTACTTC. Protein sequence: CATSRGPSGSGETQYF.

This sequence joins TRBV6-1 and TRBJ1-1; D is possibly TRBD1 (5 bases). The V gene's germline CDR1 is MNHNS and CDR2 SASEGT. Trimming took off 6 bases at V and 1 base at J, with 12 bases between the two ends. The CDR3 spans 14 residues. The CDR3 spells CASRVEGRNTEAFF. DNA of the CDR3: TGTGCCAGCAGGGTCGAGGGGAGGAACACTGAAGCTTTCTTT.

The chain employs TRBV30 and TRBJ1-2, with D maybe TRBD1 (6 bases). V gave up 5 bases and J gave up 6 bases, with 22 bases separating them. The CDR3 spans 15 residues. Germline V gene lookup returns CDR1 GTSNPN and CDR2 SVGIG (reference sequence). The CDR3 sequence is CAWLENLGGFNGYTF. The DNA for the CDR3 is TGTGCCTGGTTGGAAAACCTAGGGGGATTCAATGGCTACACCTTC.

The chain employs TRBV7-2 and TRBJ2-2; the D gene is possibly TRBD1 (7 bases). Trimming pared 7 bases from V and 4 bases from J, leaving 19 bases between. The CDR3 has 16 residues. Germline CDR1 is SGHTA and CDR2 is FQGNSA. The CDR3 loop is CASNPGGDRPTGELFF. The CDR3 DNA follows: TGTGCCAGCAACCCCGGCGGGGACAGACCCACCGGGGAGCTGTTTTTT.

The chain employs TRBV18 and TRBJ2-2; 9 bases agree with TRBD2. CDR1 is KGHSH, CDR2 LQKENI, per germline. The CDR3 contains 15 residues. J was trimmed by 5 bases and V by 4 bases; bases with no gene match: 5. The CDR3 region is CASSRLADVTGELFF. The CDR3 nucleotides read TGTGCCAGCTCACGACTAGCGGACGTAACCGGGGAGCTGTTTTTT.

The CDR3 loop is CASSADGLTTYQETQYF. As DNA, the CDR3 is TGTGCCAGCAGCGCTGACGGCCTCACCACCTACCAAGAGACCCAGTACTTC. The chain combines TRBV5-6 with TRBJ2-5, with D unresolved. The length of the CDR3 is 17 residues. Per the germline V gene, CDR1 is SGHDT and CDR2 is YYEEEE. V was trimmed by 4 bases and J by 0 bases, leaving 19 bases between them.

The genes are TRBV15 and TRBJ1-3; D not certain. The CDR3 covers 15 residues. The V end was cut by 0 bases, the J end by 3 bases, with 9 bases between. CDR1 LNHNV and CDR2 YYDKDF come from the germline V gene (reference sequence). The CDR3, as DNA: TGTGCCACCAGCAGAGATCAGACGGTTGGAAACACCATATATTTT. Translating gives CATSRDQTVGNTIYF.

The rearrangement uses TRBV11-1 and TRBJ1-1; 7 nucleotides agree with TRBD1. V lost 7 bases, J lost 1 base, and 3 bases stayed unmatched. Looked up from germline, CDR1 is SGHAT and CDR2 is FQDESV (reference sequence). There are 13 residues in the CDR3. The CDR3 region is CASTPGGNTEAFF. The CDR3 nucleotides are TGTGCCAGCACTCCAGGGGGGAACACTGAAGCTTTCTTT.

The chain has TRBV18 and TRBJ1-4; 9 bases line up with TRBD1. The germline gives CDR1 KGHSH, CDR2 LQKENI. The junction had 6 bases not matched to a gene; V was cut back by 1 base and J by 3 bases. There are 17 residues in the CDR3. The CDR3 here is CASSPLPRQGANEKLFF. CDR3 DNA sequence: TGTGCCAGCTCACCACTACCACGACAGGGGGCTAATGAAAAACTGTTTTTT.